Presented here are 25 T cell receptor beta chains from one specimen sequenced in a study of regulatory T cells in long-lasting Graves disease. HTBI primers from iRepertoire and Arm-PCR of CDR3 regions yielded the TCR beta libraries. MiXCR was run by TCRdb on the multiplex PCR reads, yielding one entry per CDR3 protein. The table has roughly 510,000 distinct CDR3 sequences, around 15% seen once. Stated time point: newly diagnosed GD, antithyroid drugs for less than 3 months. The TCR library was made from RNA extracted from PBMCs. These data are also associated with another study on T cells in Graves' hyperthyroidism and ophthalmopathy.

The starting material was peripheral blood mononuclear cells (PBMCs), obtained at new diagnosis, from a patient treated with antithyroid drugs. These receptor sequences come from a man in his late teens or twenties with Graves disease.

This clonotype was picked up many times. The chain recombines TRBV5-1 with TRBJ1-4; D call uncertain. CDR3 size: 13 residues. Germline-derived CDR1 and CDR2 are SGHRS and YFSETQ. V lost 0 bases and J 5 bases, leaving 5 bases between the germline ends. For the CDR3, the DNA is TGCGCCAGCAGCTTGGCCGGGAATGAAAAACTGTTTTTT. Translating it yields CASSLAGNEKLFF. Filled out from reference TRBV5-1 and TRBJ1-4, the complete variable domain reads KAGVTQTPRYLIKTRGQQVTLSCSPISGHRSVSWYQQTPGQGLQFLFEYFSETQRNKGNFPGRFSGRQFSNSRSEMNVSTLELGDSALYLCASSLAGNEKLFFGSGTQLSVL.

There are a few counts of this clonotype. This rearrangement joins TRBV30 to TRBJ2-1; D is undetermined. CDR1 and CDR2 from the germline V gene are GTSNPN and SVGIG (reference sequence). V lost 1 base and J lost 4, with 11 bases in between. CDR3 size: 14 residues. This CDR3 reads CAWSETGLYNEQFF. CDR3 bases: TGTGCCTGGAGTGAAACGGGCCTTTACAATGAGCAGTTCTTC.

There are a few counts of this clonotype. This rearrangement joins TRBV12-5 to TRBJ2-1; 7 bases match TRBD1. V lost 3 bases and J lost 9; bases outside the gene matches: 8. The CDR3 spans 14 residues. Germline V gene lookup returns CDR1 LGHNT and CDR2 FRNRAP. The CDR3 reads CASGFLLTGSEQFF. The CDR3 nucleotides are TGTGCTAGTGGTTTTCTTTTGACAGGGAGTGAGCAGTTCTTC. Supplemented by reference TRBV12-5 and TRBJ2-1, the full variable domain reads DARVTQTPRHKVTEMGQEVTMRCQPILGHNTVFWYRQTMMQGLELLAYFRNRAPLDDSGMPKDRFSAEMPDATLATLKIQPSEPRDSAVYFCASGFLLTGSEQFFGPGTRLTVL.

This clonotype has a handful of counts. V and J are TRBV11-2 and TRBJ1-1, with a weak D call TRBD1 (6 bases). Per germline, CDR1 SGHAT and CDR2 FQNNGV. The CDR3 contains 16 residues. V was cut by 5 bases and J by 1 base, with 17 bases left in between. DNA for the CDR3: TGTGCCAGCAGCCTAACGCCACAGGGAACGAACACTGAAGCTTTCTTT. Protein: CASSLTPQGTNTEAFF.

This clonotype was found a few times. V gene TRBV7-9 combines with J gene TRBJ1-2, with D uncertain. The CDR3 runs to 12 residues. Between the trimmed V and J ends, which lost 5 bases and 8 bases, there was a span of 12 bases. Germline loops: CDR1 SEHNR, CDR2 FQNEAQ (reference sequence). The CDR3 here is CASSTLFRGYTF. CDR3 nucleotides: TGTGCCAGCAGCACCCTGTTCCGCGGCTACACCTTC.

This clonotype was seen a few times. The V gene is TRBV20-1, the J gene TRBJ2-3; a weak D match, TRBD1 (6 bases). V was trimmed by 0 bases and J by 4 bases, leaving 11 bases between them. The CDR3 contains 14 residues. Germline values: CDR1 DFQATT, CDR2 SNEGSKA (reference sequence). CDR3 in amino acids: CSARDLGAADTQYF. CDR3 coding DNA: TGCAGTGCTAGAGATTTGGGGGCGGCAGATACGCAGTATTTT.

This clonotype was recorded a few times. This chain's CDR3 is CASSPGLGTPYEQYF. The CDR3, as DNA: TGTGCCAGCAGCCCAGGACTAGGAACCCCCTACGAGCAGTACTTC. This rearrangement joins TRBV6-1 to TRBJ2-7; TRBD2 matches at 7 bases. Trimming at V came to 6 bases and at J to 2 bases, leaving 10 bases not matched to a gene. This CDR3 has 15 residues. Germline CDR1 and CDR2: MNHNS and SASEGT.

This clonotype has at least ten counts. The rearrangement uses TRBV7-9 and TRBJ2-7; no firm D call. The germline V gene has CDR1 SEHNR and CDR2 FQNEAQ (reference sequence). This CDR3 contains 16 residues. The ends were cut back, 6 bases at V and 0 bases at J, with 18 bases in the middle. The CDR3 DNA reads TGTGCCAGCAGTGGGCACCTTGACTCGAGCTCCTACGAGCAGTACTTC. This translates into CASSGHLDSSSYEQYF.

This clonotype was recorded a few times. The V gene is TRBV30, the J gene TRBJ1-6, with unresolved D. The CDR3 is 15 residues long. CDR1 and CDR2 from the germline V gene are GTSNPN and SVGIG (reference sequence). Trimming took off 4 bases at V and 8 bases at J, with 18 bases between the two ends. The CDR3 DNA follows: TGTGCCTGGACCCTCCCTGGACGAGCTGATTCACCCCTCCACTTT. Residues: CAWTLPGRADSPLHF.

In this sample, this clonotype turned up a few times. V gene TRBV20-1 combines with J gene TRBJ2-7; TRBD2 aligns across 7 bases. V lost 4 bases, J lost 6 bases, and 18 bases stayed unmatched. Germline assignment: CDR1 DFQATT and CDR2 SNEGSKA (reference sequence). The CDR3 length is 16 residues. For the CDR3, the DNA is TGCAGTGCTACCGACCCGGGAGGTAGGGTCCCCGTCGAGCAGTACTTC. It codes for CSATDPGGRVPVEQYF.

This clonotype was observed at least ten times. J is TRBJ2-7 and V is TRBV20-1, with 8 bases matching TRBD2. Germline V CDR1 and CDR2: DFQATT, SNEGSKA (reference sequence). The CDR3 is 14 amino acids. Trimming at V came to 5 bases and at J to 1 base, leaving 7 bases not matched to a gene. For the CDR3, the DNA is TGCAGTGCTCAAAGCGGGAGAGGTTCCTACGAGCAGTACTTC. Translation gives CSAQSGRGSYEQYF.

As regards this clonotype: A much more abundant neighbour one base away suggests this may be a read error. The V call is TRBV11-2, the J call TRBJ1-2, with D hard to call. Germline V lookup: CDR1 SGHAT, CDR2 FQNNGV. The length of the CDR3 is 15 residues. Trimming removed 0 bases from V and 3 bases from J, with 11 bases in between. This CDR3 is CASSLERASDYGYTF. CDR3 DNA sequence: TGTGCCAGCAGCTTAGAGAGGGCGTCTGACTATGGCTACACCTTC.

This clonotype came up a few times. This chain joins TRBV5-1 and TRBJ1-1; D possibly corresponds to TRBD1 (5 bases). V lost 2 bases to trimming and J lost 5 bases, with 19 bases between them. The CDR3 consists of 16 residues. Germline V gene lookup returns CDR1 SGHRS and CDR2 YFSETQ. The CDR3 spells CASSLPGRGSRTEAFF. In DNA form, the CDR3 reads TGCGCCAGCAGCTTACCGGGTAGGGGTTCGAGGACTGAAGCTTTCTTT.

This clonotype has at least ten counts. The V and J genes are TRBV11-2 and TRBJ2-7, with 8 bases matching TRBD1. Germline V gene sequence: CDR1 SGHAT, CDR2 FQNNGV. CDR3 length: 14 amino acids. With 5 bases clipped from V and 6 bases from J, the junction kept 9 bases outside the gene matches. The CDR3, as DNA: TGTGCCAGCAGCCCCGGACAGGGTGGCGGCGAGCAGTACTTC. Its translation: CASSPGQGGGEQYF.

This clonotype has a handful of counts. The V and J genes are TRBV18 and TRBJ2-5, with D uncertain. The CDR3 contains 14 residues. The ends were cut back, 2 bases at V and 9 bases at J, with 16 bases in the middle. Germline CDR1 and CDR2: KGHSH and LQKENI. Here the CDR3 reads CASSPEHVGVPQYF. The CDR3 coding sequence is TGTGCCAGCTCACCAGAGCATGTTGGGGTGCCCCAGTACTTC. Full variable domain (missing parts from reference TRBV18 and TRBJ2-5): NAGVMQNPRHLVRRRGQEARLRCSPMKGHSHVYWYRQLPEEGLKFMVYLQKENIIDESGMPKERFSAEFPKEGPSILRIQQVVRGDSAAYFCASSPEHVGVPQYFGPGTRLLVL.

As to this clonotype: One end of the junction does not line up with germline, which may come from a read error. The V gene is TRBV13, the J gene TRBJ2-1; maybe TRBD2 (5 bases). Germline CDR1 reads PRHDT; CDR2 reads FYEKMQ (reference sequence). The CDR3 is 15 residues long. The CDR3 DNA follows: TGTGCCAGCAGCCTAGGACCCCGGGACTACAATGAGCAGTTCTTC. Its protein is CASSLGPRDYNEQFF.

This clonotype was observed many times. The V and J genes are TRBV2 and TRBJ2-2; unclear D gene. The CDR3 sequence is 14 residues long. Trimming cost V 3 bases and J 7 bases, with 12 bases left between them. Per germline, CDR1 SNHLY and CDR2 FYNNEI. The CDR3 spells CASSDTIPGGELFF. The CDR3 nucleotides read TGTGCCAGCAGTGATACGATCCCTGGCGGGGAGCTGTTTTTT.

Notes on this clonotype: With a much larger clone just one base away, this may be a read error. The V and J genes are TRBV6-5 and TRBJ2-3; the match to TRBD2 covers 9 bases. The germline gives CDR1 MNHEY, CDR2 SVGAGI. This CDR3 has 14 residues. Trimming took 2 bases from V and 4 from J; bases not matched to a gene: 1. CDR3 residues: CASSYSGRSDTQYF. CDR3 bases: TGTGCCAGCAGTTACAGCGGGAGGTCAGATACGCAGTATTTT.

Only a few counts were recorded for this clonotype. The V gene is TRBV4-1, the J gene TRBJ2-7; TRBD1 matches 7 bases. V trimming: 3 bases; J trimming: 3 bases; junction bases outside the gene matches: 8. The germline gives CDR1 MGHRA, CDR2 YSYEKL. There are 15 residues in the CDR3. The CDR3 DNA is TGCGCCAGCAGCCAGAGGACGGGACAGATCTACGAGCAGTACTTC. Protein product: CASSQRTGQIYEQYF.

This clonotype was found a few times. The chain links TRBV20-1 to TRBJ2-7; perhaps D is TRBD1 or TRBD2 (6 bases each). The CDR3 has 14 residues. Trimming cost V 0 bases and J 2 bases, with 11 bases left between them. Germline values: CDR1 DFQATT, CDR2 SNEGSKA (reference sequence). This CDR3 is CSARDGGSTYEQYF. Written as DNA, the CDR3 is TGCAGTGCTAGAGACGGGGGCAGCACCTACGAGCAGTACTTC.

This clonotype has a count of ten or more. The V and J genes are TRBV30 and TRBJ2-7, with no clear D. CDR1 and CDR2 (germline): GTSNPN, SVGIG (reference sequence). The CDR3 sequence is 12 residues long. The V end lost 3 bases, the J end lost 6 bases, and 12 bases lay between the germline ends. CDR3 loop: CAWSEVLSEQYF. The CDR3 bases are TGTGCCTGGAGCGAGGTCCTCTCCGAGCAGTACTTC. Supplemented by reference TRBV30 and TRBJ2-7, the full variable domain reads SQTIHQWPATLVQPVGSPLSLECTVEGTSNPNLYWYRQAAGRGLQLLFYSVGIGQISSEVPQNLSASRPQDRQFILSSKKLLLSDSGFYLCAWSEVLSEQYFGPGTRLTVT.

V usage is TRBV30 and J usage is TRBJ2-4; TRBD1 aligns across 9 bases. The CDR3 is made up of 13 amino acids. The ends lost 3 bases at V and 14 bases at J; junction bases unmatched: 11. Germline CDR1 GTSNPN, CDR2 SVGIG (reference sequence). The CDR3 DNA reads TGTGCCTGGAGGCGGGACAGGGTGGCTGTGGAGTACTTC. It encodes CAWRRDRVAVEYF.

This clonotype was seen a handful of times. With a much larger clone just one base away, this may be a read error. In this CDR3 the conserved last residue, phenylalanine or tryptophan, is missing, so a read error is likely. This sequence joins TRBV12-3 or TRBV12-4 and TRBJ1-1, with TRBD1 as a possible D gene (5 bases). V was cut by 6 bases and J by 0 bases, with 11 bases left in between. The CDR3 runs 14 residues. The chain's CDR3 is CASSGDSLNTEAFL. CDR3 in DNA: TGTGCCAGCAGCGGGGACTCACTGAACACTGAAGCTTTCCTT.

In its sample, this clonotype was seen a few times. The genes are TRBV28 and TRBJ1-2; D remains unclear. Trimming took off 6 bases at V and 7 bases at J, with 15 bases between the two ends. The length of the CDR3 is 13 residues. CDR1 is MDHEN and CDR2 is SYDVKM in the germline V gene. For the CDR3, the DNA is TGTGCCAGCAGCAGGCCTGGGAGGGTTGGCTACACCTTC. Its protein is CASSRPGRVGYTF.

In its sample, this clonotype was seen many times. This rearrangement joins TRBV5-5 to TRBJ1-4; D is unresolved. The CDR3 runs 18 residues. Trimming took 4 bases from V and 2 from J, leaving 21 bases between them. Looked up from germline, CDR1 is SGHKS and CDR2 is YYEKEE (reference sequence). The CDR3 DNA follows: TGTGCCAGCAGCGTACGTTATGCGAACAAAGAGACTAATGAAAAACTGTTTTTT. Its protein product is CASSVRYANKETNEKLFF.